The 30 T cell receptor beta chains below come from one sample, sequenced in a study of identical twins. In TCRdb, the 5' RACE reads were re-called with MiXCR into one record per CDR3 protein. The table records 250,000 to 350,000 distinct CDR3 sequences, approximately 8% of them present only once. The data were also submitted as part of a second study, on yellow fever vaccine responses in identical twins.

The sequenced sample was memory (CD45RO+) T cells sorted from blood. These receptors originate from a woman aged 18-35 years in good health.

This clonotype has a count of ten or more. The chain has TRBV4-1 and TRBJ2-1, with 7 bases matching TRBD1. V lost 4 bases to trimming and J lost 9 bases; unmatched junction nucleotides: 6. In germline, CDR1 is MGHRA, CDR2 YSYEKL. This CDR3 has 13 residues. The CDR3 sequence is CASSRQGEGEQFF. The CDR3 coding sequence is TGCGCCAGCAGCCGACAGGGTGAGGGTGAGCAGTTCTTC.

The table lists this clonotype with many counts. CDR3 in amino acids: CASSEPQGLGSTDTQYF. The CDR3 DNA reads TGTGCCAGCAGTGAACCCCAAGGGCTTGGTTCCACAGATACGCAGTATTTT. The V and J genes are TRBV25-1 and TRBJ2-3, with no clear D. V lost 2 bases, J lost 2 bases, and 17 bases lay in between. The CDR3 totals 17 residues. The germline CDR1 and CDR2 sequences are MGHDK and SYGVNS.

V is TRBV12-5 and J is TRBJ2-7, with D possibly TRBD1 on 6 matching bases. The CDR3 consists of 19 residues. V gave up 0 bases and J gave up 7 bases, with 28 bases separating them. Germline V lookup: CDR1 LGHNT, CDR2 FRNRAP. The CDR3, as DNA: TGTGCTAGTGGTTTGGTACCCCGCCCCCAGGGACAACGAACGGGAGAGCAGTACGTC. It is translated as CASGLVPRPQGQRTGEQYV.

The chain couples TRBV15 to TRBJ2-5; TRBD2 matches 8 bases. CDR1 and CDR2 (germline): LNHNV, YYDKDF (reference sequence). The V gene end was trimmed by 3 bases and the J gene end by 2 bases; junction bases not matched to a gene: 14. The CDR3 totals 18 residues. The CDR3 protein is CATSRFPWTSRPQETQYF. The CDR3 bases are TGTGCCACCAGCAGGTTCCCATGGACTAGCCGGCCTCAAGAGACCCAGTACTTC.

This rearrangement joins TRBV12-3 or TRBV12-4 to TRBJ1-2; the match to TRBD1 covers 11 bases. The CDR3 consists of 15 residues. V was clipped by 4 bases and J by 8 bases; unmatched bases: 9. The DNA of the CDR3 is TGTGCCAGCAGTTCGCCCCGGGACAGGGGGAGAGGCTACACCTTC. Its protein product is CASSSPRDRGRGYTF.

This clonotype has a count of ten or more. The rearrangement links TRBV10-3 to TRBJ1-4; a possible D gene is TRBD1 (6 bases). The CDR3 loop spans 15 amino acids. V lost 2 bases to trimming and J lost 8 bases, with 15 bases between them. Germline assignment: CDR1 ENHRY and CDR2 SYGVKD. The CDR3 loop is CAISEVAGAGEKLFF. CDR3 nucleotide sequence: TGTGCCATCAGTGAGGTCGCAGGGGCGGGGGAAAAACTGTTTTTT.

This chain connects TRBV3-1 to TRBJ1-2, with D possibly being TRBD1 (6 bases). The length of the CDR3 is 14 residues. The ends were cut back, 4 bases at V and 2 bases at J, with 11 bases in the middle. In germline, CDR1 is LGHDT, CDR2 YNNKEL (reference sequence). Written as DNA, the CDR3 is TGTGCCAGCAGCCCCGGGACAAACAACTATGGCTACACCTTC. It specifies CASSPGTNNYGYTF.

There are many counts of this clonotype. The rearrangement uses TRBV6-5 and TRBJ2-5; either TRBD1 or TRBD2 may supply D (5 bases each). Germline lookup yields CDR1 MNHEY and CDR2 SVGAGI. There are 15 residues in the CDR3. The V end was cut by 3 bases, the J end by 5 bases, with 16 bases between. In DNA, the CDR3 is TGTGCCAGCAGTTATATGGACGGGGCACGTGAGACCCAGTACTTC. It translates to CASSYMDGARETQYF.

This chain uses TRBV20-1 with TRBJ2-7; D is undetermined. Germline V gives CDR1 DFQATT, CDR2 SNEGSKA (reference sequence). The CDR3 has 13 amino acids. The germline V and J ends were trimmed by 6 bases and 3 bases, with 15 bases remaining between them. Written as DNA, the CDR3 is TGCAGTGCCAATTGGCCAGGCGACTACGAGCAGTACTTC. Translated, it gives CSANWPGDYEQYF.

This chain joins TRBV4-1 and TRBJ2-1, with a possible D match to TRBD2 (5 bases). CDR3 length: 14 amino acids. Germline loops: CDR1 MGHRA, CDR2 YSYEKL. The V end lost 4 bases, the J end lost 13 bases, and 20 bases lay between the germline ends. CDR3 protein: CASSRPGSMVGQFF. CDR3 nucleotides: TGCGCCAGCAGCCGTCCGGGATCGATGGTCGGTCAGTTCTTC.

This chain joins TRBV29-1 and TRBJ1-1, with D unclear. V gave up 4 bases and J gave up 0 bases, with 6 bases separating them. This CDR3 region has 12 residues. Germline CDR1 SQVTM, CDR2 ANQGSEA. The CDR3 protein is CSVVGMNTEAFF. The CDR3 nucleotides are TGCAGCGTTGTTGGGATGAACACTGAAGCTTTCTTT.

The table lists this clonotype with many counts. The chain couples TRBV24-1 to TRBJ2-1; 7 bases align to TRBD1. After removal of 4 bases from V and 0 bases from J, the junction contained 8 bases not matched to a gene. Germline loops: CDR1 KGHDR, CDR2 SFDVKD. The CDR3 is 17 residues long. The CDR3 spells CATSDQKTGSSYNEQFF. CDR3 nucleotides: TGTGCCACCAGTGACCAAAAGACAGGGTCCTCCTACAATGAGCAGTTCTTC.

The chain recombines TRBV5-1 with TRBJ2-1, with 7 bases lining up with TRBD2. Germline trimming cut 1 base from V and 0 bases from J; bases unmatched to any gene: 10. Germline CDR1 and CDR2: SGHRS and YFSETQ. The CDR3 consists of 18 residues. The CDR3 bases are TGCGCCAGCAGCTTGTTGCCCTTGGGGGGGGGCTCCTACAATGAGCAGTTCTTC. This sequence encodes CASSLLPLGGGSYNEQFF.

This clonotype was seen ten or more times. The gene calls are TRBV3-1 and TRBJ2-1, with D perhaps TRBD1 (6 bases). In germline, CDR1 is LGHDT, CDR2 YNNKEL (reference sequence). There are 14 residues in the CDR3. V dropped 2 bases and J dropped 5 bases, with 10 bases sitting between them. Written as DNA, the CDR3 is TGTGCCAGCAGCCAACCCGGACAGAACAATGAGCAGTTCTTC. It codes for CASSQPGQNNEQFF.

This clonotype was seen only a few times. V is TRBV6-5 and J is TRBJ1-6, with D possibly matching TRBD1 (5 bases). CDR3 length: 14 amino acids. Germline CDR1 is MNHEY and CDR2 is SVGAGI. V was trimmed by 0 bases and J by 9 bases, leaving 9 bases between them. CDR3 residues: CASSYSERGSPLHF. CDR3 in DNA: TGTGCCAGCAGTTACTCCGAAAGGGGTTCACCCCTCCACTTT.

Ten or more counts support this clonotype. V is TRBV20-1 and J is TRBJ2-7; D unclear. Trimming removed 0 bases from V and 4 bases from J, with 10 bases in between. The CDR3 covers 13 residues. Per the germline V gene, CDR1 is DFQATT and CDR2 is SNEGSKA (reference sequence). The CDR3 sequence is CSARDLTDYEQYF. The CDR3, as DNA: TGCAGTGCTAGAGATTTGACCGATTACGAGCAGTACTTC.

The chain couples TRBV19 to TRBJ2-1; D is unclear. V was pared by 0 bases and J by 0 bases, with 9 bases between. The CDR3 sequence is 16 residues long. Germline V gene sequence: CDR1 LNHDA, CDR2 SQIVND (reference sequence). CDR3 sequence: CASSIDRRTSYNEQFF. The CDR3 DNA sequence: TGTGCCAGTAGTATAGATCGTAGAACCTCCTACAATGAGCAGTTCTTC.

This clonotype was seen more than once but under ten times. This chain links TRBV7-8 with TRBJ2-5; no clear D. The CDR3 is 13 amino acids. The germline CDR1 and CDR2 sequences are SGHVS and FQNEAQ. Between the trimmed V and J ends, which lost 3 bases and 4 bases, there was a span of 9 bases. The chain's CDR3 is CASSFGELETQYF. The DNA of the CDR3 is TGTGCCAGCAGCTTTGGGGAATTAGAGACCCAGTACTTC.

V gene TRBV20-1 combines with J gene TRBJ2-3, with 13 positions matching TRBD2. Germline values: CDR1 DFQATT, CDR2 SNEGSKA (reference sequence). The ends lost 6 bases at V and 4 bases at J; junction bases unmatched: 4. This CDR3 contains 14 residues. This CDR3 is CSAGTSGVSDTQYF. In nucleotides, the CDR3 is TGCAGTGCCGGGACTAGCGGGGTATCAGATACGCAGTATTTT.

This clonotype is termed medium-sized (0.01 to 0.1%). The chain has TRBV7-8 and TRBJ1-2; 8 bases are shared with TRBD1. The CDR3 loop spans 13 amino acids. Germline lookup yields CDR1 SGHVS and CDR2 FQNEAQ. The trim removed 4 bases at V and 6 bases at J, leaving 4 bases unmatched. CDR3 sequence: CASSSQQGDGYTF. CDR3 in DNA: TGTGCCAGCAGCTCTCAACAGGGGGATGGCTACACCTTC. Filled out from reference TRBV7-8 and TRBJ1-2, the complete variable domain reads GAGVSQSPRYKVAKRGQDVALRCDPISGHVSLFWYQQALGQGPEFLTYFQNEAQLDKSGLPSDRFFAERPEGSVSTLKIQRTQQEDSAVYLCASSSQQGDGYTFGSGTRLTVV.

This chain joins TRBV20-1 and TRBJ2-3; 7 bases are shared with TRBD2. V lost 3 bases to trimming and J lost 2 bases; unmatched junction nucleotides: 11. CDR3 length equals 16 residues. Germline CDR1 DFQATT, CDR2 SNEGSKA (reference sequence). The CDR3 spells CSARSVSGAHTDTQYF. The CDR3 DNA reads as TGCAGTGCTAGGTCGGTCAGCGGGGCCCACACAGATACGCAGTATTTT.

This clonotype has a handful of counts. The V and J genes are TRBV28 and TRBJ2-4; 7 nucleotides line up with TRBD1. Germline CDR1 reads MDHEN; CDR2 reads SYDVKM. J was trimmed by 0 bases and V by 2 bases; bases with no gene match: 13. The CDR3 contains 19 residues. This CDR3 is CASSLGGRRDSLAKNIQYF. CDR3 nucleotides: TGTGCCAGCAGTTTAGGGGGCCGTCGGGACAGCCTAGCCAAAAACATTCAGTACTTC.

Turning to this clonotype: Given the absence of the conserved phenylalanine or tryptophan at the CDR3 end, a read error is likely. The rearrangement uses TRBV2 and TRBJ2-7, with 8 bases matching TRBD1. Looked up from germline, CDR1 is SNHLY and CDR2 is FYNNEI. J lost 7 bases, V lost 8 bases, and 7 bases had no gene match. The CDR3 loop spans 12 amino acids. The CDR3 loop reads CASRQGLGEQYI. In DNA, the CDR3 is TGTGCCAGCCGACAGGGGTTGGGGGAGCAGTACATC.

This clonotype appeared a few times. This chain uses TRBV6-2 or TRBV6-3 with TRBJ2-2, with TRBD2 matching 10 bases. Germline CDR1 and CDR2: MNHEY and SVGEGT. The length of the CDR3 is 15 residues. V lost 6 bases and J lost 7; bases outside the gene matches: 8. This chain's CDR3 is CASSPSSGRGGELFF. The DNA of the CDR3 is TGTGCCAGCAGCCCCTCGAGCGGGAGGGGCGGGGAGCTGTTTTTT.

The rearrangement uses TRBV6-1 and TRBJ1-5, with 11 positions matching TRBD1. This CDR3 contains 21 residues. The V gene's germline CDR1 is MNHNS and CDR2 SASEGT. V shed 3 bases and J 0 bases; nucleotides not matched to a gene: 16. In DNA, the CDR3 is TGTGCCAGCAGTGAGGGGACAGGGGGGTCATCTTGGGTTATTAGCAATCAGCCCCAGCATTTT. It encodes CASSEGTGGSSWVISNQPQHF.

This clonotype appeared many times. The chain links TRBV14 to TRBJ2-5, with TRBD2 identical over 8 bases. This CDR3 is 15 amino acids long. V was clipped by 4 bases and J by 5 bases; unmatched bases: 9. Germline V gene lookup returns CDR1 SGHDN and CDR2 FVKESK. CDR3 nucleotides: TGTGCCAGCAGCCTTAGCGGGACGAAGAGGGAGACCCAGTACTTC. Its translation: CASSLSGTKRETQYF. The complete variable domain, with remaining parts taken from reference TRBV14 and TRBJ2-5, reads EAGVTQFPSHSVIEKGQTVTLRCDPISGHDNLYWYRRVMGKEIKFLLHFVKESKQDESGMPNNRFLAERTGGTYSTLKVQPAELEDSGVYFCASSLSGTKRETQYFGPGTRLLVL.

The chain couples TRBV7-6 to TRBJ2-3; 9 bases align to TRBD2. Trimming at V came to 3 bases and at J to 4 bases, leaving 11 bases not matched to a gene. Germline values: CDR1 SGHVS, CDR2 FNYEAQ. CDR3 length equals 17 residues. CDR3 loop: CASSFSKLRGGPDTQYF. The CDR3 nucleotides read TGTGCCAGCAGCTTCAGCAAGCTGCGGGGGGGCCCAGATACGCAGTATTTT.

This clonotype was seen repeatedly, ten times or more. CDR3 in amino acids: CASSREGPGNQPQHF. CDR3 nucleotide sequence: TGTGCCAGCAGCAGGGAGGGTCCGGGGAATCAGCCCCAGCATTTT. The genes are TRBV7-9 and TRBJ1-5; D gene ambiguous. The germline V gene encodes CDR1 SEHNR and CDR2 FQNEAQ (reference sequence). V gave up 5 bases and J gave up 4 bases, with 15 bases separating them. This CDR3 is built from 15 residues.

The rearrangement links TRBV20-1 to TRBJ2-7, with D possibly TRBD1 on 6 matching bases. CDR1 DFQATT and CDR2 SNEGSKA come from the germline V gene (reference sequence). Trimming removed 2 bases at V and 6 bases at J, with 23 bases between. The CDR3 runs 16 residues. CDR3 residues: CSARKPRNREGGEQYV. The CDR3 coding sequence is TGCAGTGCTAGAAAGCCCCGGAACAGGGAAGGCGGCGAGCAGTACGTC.

This clonotype has a count of ten or more. This chain connects TRBV21-1 to TRBJ2-4; TRBD1 was called by the table and not checked on the DNA. TRBV21-1 is a documented pseudogene. The CDR3 is 16 residues long. Here the CDR3 DNA reads TGTGCCAGCCCATACAGGGAGGTGATAGCCAAAAACATTCAGTACTTC. Amino acid sequence: CASPYREVIAKNIQYF.